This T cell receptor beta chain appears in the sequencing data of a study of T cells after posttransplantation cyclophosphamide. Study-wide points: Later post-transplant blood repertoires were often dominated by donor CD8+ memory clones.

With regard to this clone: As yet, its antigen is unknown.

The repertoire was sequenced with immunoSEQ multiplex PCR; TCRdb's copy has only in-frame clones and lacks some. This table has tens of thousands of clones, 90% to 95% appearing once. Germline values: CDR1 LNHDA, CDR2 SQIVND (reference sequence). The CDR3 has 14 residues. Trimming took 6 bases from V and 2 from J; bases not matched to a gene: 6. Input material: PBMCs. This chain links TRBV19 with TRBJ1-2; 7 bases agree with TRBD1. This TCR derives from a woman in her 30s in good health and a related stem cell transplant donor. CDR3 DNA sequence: TGTGCCAGTAGATGGACAGGCGGAAACTATGGCTACACCTTC. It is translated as CASRWTGGNYGYTF.